Below are 32 T cell receptor beta chains sequenced from a single sample in a study of control samples from healthy donors and cancer patients. The assay was immunoSEQ multiplex PCR, and TCRdb's table has in-frame clones only and misses some. The sample lists some 410,000 clones; about nine tenths were seen once. The source material was PBMCs. The receptor source for this set is a man aged 35 to 55 with head and neck cancer.

CDR3 region: CSVNSGPKNIQYF. CDR3 sequence (DNA): TGCAGCGTTAATAGCGGTCCCAAAAACATTCAGTACTTC. This chain uses TRBV29-1 with TRBJ2-4; D possibly corresponds to TRBD2 (6 bases). The CDR3 contains 13 residues. Germline assignment: CDR1 SQVTM and CDR2 ANQGSEA. Between the trimmed V and J ends, which lost 5 bases and 2 bases, there was a span of 10 bases.

Written as DNA, the CDR3 is TGTGCCACCCCCAGGGAGGCCAATGAGCAGTTCTTC. Translating gives CATPREANEQFF. The chain combines TRBV7-9 with TRBJ2-1; maybe TRBD2 (6 bases). The V end was cut by 10 bases, the J end by 6 bases, with 13 bases between. The CDR3 totals 12 residues. The germline CDR1 and CDR2 sequences are SEHNR and FQNEAQ (reference sequence). The full variable domain, its missing parts supplied by reference TRBV7-9 and TRBJ2-1, is DTGVSQNPRHKITKRGQNVTFRCDPISEHNRLYWYRQTLGQGPEFLTYFQNEAQLEKSRLLSDRFSAERPKGSFSTLEIQRTEQGDSAMYLCATPREANEQFFGPGTRLTVL.

V is TRBV28 and J is TRBJ2-7; TRBD1 might be the D (6 bases). The CDR3 sequence is 14 residues long. Looked up from germline, CDR1 is MDHEN and CDR2 is SYDVKM. The V and J ends lost 5 bases and 1 base respectively, with 12 bases between them. CDR3 bases: TGTGCCAGCAGTCTCCGACAGGATTCCTACGAGCAGTACTTC. This encodes CASSLRQDSYEQYF. Filled out from reference TRBV28 and TRBJ2-7, the complete variable domain reads DVKVTQSSRYLVKRTGEKVFLECVQDMDHENMFWYRQDPGLGLRLIYFSYDVKMKEKGDIPEGYSVSREKKERFSLILESASTNQTSMYLCASSLRQDSYEQYFGPGTRLTVT.

The rearrangement joins TRBV9 to TRBJ2-7; tentative D call: TRBD1 (6 bases). CDR3 length equals 14 residues. The V gene lost 3 bases and the J gene lost 4 bases, with 14 bases spanning the gap. In germline, CDR1 is SGDLS, CDR2 YYNGEE. The CDR3 loop is CASSATGNGYEQYF. The DNA for the CDR3 is TGTGCCAGCAGCGCCACAGGGAACGGGTACGAGCAGTACTTC. Looking up the rest from reference TRBV9 and TRBJ2-7 gives the full variable domain: DSGVTQTPKHLITATGQRVTLRCSPRSGDLSVYWYQQSLDQGLQFLIQYYNGEERAKGNILERFSAQQFPDLHSELNLSSLELGDSALYFCASSATGNGYEQYFGPGTRLTVT.

The rearrangement uses TRBV11-2 and TRBJ2-1; 8 nucleotides agree with TRBD2. J lost 5 bases, V lost 5 bases, and 8 bases had no gene match. The CDR3 is 15 residues long. In germline, CDR1 is SGHAT, CDR2 FQNNGV. The chain's CDR3 is CASSPSSGSHNEQFF. CDR3 in DNA: TGTGCCAGCAGCCCCTCCAGCGGGAGTCACAATGAGCAGTTCTTC.

In nucleotides, the CDR3 is TGTGCCAGCAGTTCGGAGCCCATCTCGGGGACCCAGTACTTC. Its translation: CASSSEPISGTQYF. The chain employs TRBV6-5 and TRBJ2-5; unclear D gene. The CDR3 consists of 14 residues. The germline V and J ends were trimmed by 4 bases and 7 bases, with 16 bases remaining between them. CDR1 and CDR2 (germline): MNHEY, SVGAGI.

This clone was picked up one time. The chain recombines TRBV4-2 with TRBJ2-7; 12 bases line up with TRBD2. The germline gives CDR1 LGHNA, CDR2 YNFKEQ. The length of the CDR3 is 14 residues. The V segment lost 4 bases and the J segment 4 bases; nucleotides outside the gene matches: 2. The CDR3 DNA sequence: TGTGCCAGCAGCCCCGGGACTAGCGGGTACGAGCAGTACTTC. Its translation is CASSPGTSGYEQYF.

The rearrangement uses TRBV18 and TRBJ2-1; TRBD2 matches at 13 bases. There are 20 residues in the CDR3. The J segment lost 10 bases and the V segment lost 3 bases, leaving 21 bases of the junction unmatched. Germline CDR1 is KGHSH and CDR2 is LQKENI. The CDR3: CASSPPDRLAGGTPTREQFF. The CDR3 DNA sequence: TGTGCCAGCTCACCTCCCGACCGACTAGCGGGGGGAACCCCTACAAGAGAGCAGTTCTTC.

The V gene is TRBV28, the J gene TRBJ2-2; D is unclear. CDR3 length: 11 amino acids. Germline V gene sequence: CDR1 MDHEN, CDR2 SYDVKM. V was clipped by 5 bases and J by 2 bases, with 0 bases between them. In DNA, the CDR3 is TGTGCCAGCAGTAACACCGGGGAGCTGTTTTTT. Protein: CASSNTGELFF.

The V gene is TRBV10-3, the J gene TRBJ2-3, with 10 positions matching TRBD2. Trimming at V came to 8 bases and at J to 3 bases, leaving 14 bases not matched to a gene. This CDR3 has 17 amino acids. Germline values: CDR1 ENHRY, CDR2 SYGVKD. The CDR3 DNA reads as TGTGCCATCGGCTCACTAGCGGGGACTATATCGACAGATACGCAGTATTTT. Amino acid sequence: CAIGSLAGTISTDTQYF.

This clone came up once. The V gene is TRBV30, the J gene TRBJ1-3, with D unresolved. This CDR3 contains 12 residues. V dropped 1 base and J dropped 8 bases, with 9 bases sitting between them. Germline CDR1 reads GTSNPN; CDR2 reads SVGIG (reference sequence). The CDR3 region is CAWSEEFDTIYF. The CDR3 nucleotides are TGTGCCTGGAGTGAAGAATTCGACACCATATATTTT.

The chain is built from TRBV2 and TRBJ2-1; tentatively, D is TRBD2 (5 bases). V was trimmed by 6 bases and J by 10 bases, leaving 10 bases between them. The CDR3 loop spans 11 amino acids. Germline V CDR1 and CDR2: SNHLY, FYNNEI. CDR3: CASSGSGEQFF. CDR3 DNA sequence: TGTGCCAGCAGCGGGTCGGGGGAGCAGTTCTTC.

This rearrangement joins TRBV4-3 to TRBJ2-5; no clear D gene. CDR1 is LGHNA, CDR2 YSLEER, per germline. The CDR3 is 14 amino acids. V shed 0 bases and J shed 3 bases, with 8 bases lying between them. The CDR3 DNA reads as TGCGCCAGCAGCCAAGATGTAGGAAAAGAGACCCAGTACTTC. Translating gives CASSQDVGKETQYF.

The chain uses TRBV5-6 and TRBJ1-5; weak D call: TRBD1 (6 bases). The CDR3 has 16 residues. Per germline, CDR1 SGHDT and CDR2 YYEEEE. V gave up 3 bases and J gave up 0 bases, with 13 bases separating them. The CDR3 is CASSSTGIYSNQPQHF. The CDR3 DNA reads TGTGCCAGCAGCTCCACAGGGATTTATAGCAATCAGCCCCAGCATTTT.

The chain employs TRBV7-9 and TRBJ2-5, with TRBD2 matching over 9 bases. J lost 2 bases, V lost 5 bases, and 12 bases had no gene match. The CDR3 sequence is 17 residues long. The germline V gene encodes CDR1 SEHNR and CDR2 FQNEAQ (reference sequence). In nucleotides, the CDR3 is TGTGCCAGCAGCACTCAGGGCAGGACTAGCGCACAAGAGACCCAGTACTTC. Its protein product is CASSTQGRTSAQETQYF.

The chain employs TRBV5-5 and TRBJ1-1, with 9 bases aligning to TRBD1. The CDR3 extends over 15 amino acids. The junction had 3 bases not matched to a gene; V was cut back by 3 bases and J by 0 bases. CDR1 SGHKS and CDR2 YYEKEE come from the germline V gene (reference sequence). CDR3 protein: CASSWGQGLNTEAFF. Written as DNA, the CDR3 is TGTGCCAGCAGCTGGGGACAGGGATTGAACACTGAAGCTTTCTTT.

In its sample, this clone was seen a few times. This rearrangement joins TRBV12-3 or TRBV12-4 to TRBJ2-2; D is unclear. CDR3 length: 10 amino acids. Trimming took off 8 bases at V and 7 bases at J, with 5 bases between the two ends. The CDR3 nucleotides read TGTGCCAGCCGCAGCGGGGAGCTGTTTTTT. This codes for CASRSGELFF.

In its sample, this clone ranks as large. V usage is TRBV14 and J usage is TRBJ2-7; 10 nucleotides agree with TRBD2. Germline trimming cut 0 bases from V and 6 bases from J; bases unmatched to any gene: 5. The CDR3 is made up of 15 amino acids. In germline, CDR1 is SGHDN, CDR2 FVKESK. The CDR3 here is CASSQDPLAGTEQYF. Here the CDR3 DNA reads TGTGCCAGCAGCCAAGATCCACTAGCGGGAACCGAGCAGTACTTC. The complete variable domain, with remaining parts taken from reference TRBV14 and TRBJ2-7, reads EAGVTQFPSHSVIEKGQTVTLRCDPISGHDNLYWYRRVMGKEIKFLLHFVKESKQDESGMPNNRFLAERTGGTYSTLKVQPAELEDSGVYFCASSQDPLAGTEQYFGPGTRLTVT.

This chain joins TRBV11-2 and TRBJ1-3; 7 bases line up with TRBD1. The V segment lost 3 bases and the J segment 4 bases; nucleotides outside the gene matches: 6. CDR1 and CDR2 from the germline V gene are SGHAT and FQNNGV. The CDR3 length is 15 residues. CDR3 amino acids: CASSFTGELGNTIYF. CDR3 sequence (DNA): TGTGCCAGCAGCTTTACAGGGGAATTGGGAAACACCATATATTTT.

The chain employs TRBV2 and TRBJ2-1; no definite D call. From germline, CDR1 is SNHLY and CDR2 FYNNEI. The CDR3 has 12 amino acids. V was clipped by 4 bases and J by 6 bases, with 7 bases between them. The CDR3 bases are TGTGCCAGCAGTGTGATAGTCAATGAGCAGTTCTTC. Residues: CASSVIVNEQFF.

Points on this clone: This sample also contains other DNA sequences that code for the same CDR3. The V and J genes are TRBV5-4 and TRBJ2-1; D is unclear. With 0 bases removed from V and 10 bases from J, the gap between germline ends came to 14 bases. Germline CDR1 and CDR2: SGHNT and YYREEE (reference sequence). The CDR3 is 14 residues long. CDR3 sequence reads: CASSLVSRDAEQFF. CDR3 DNA sequence: TGTGCCAGCAGCTTGGTTTCCCGAGACGCGGAGCAGTTCTTC.

This chain connects TRBV28 to TRBJ2-7; no firm D call. The CDR3 is made up of 12 amino acids. Trimming pared 5 bases from V and 3 bases from J, leaving 8 bases between. Germline loops: CDR1 MDHEN, CDR2 SYDVKM. The CDR3 here is CASSHTLYEQYF. The CDR3 coding sequence is TGTGCCAGCAGTCATACCCTCTACGAGCAGTACTTC.

The chain recombines TRBV19 with TRBJ1-1; 7 nucleotides agree with TRBD1. Germline CDR1 and CDR2: LNHDA and SQIVND (reference sequence). The CDR3 extends over 14 amino acids. The ends lost 4 bases at V and 4 bases at J; junction bases unmatched: 6. CDR3 coding DNA: TGTGCCAGTAGTACCGAGGGGGCGGGCACTGAAGCTTTCTTT. This sequence encodes CASSTEGAGTEAFF.

Notes on this clone: The junction departs from the called germline gene at one end, perhaps through a read error. This rearrangement joins TRBV3-1 (or the pseudogene TRBV3-2) to TRBJ2-7; TRBD1 matches 7 bases. Germline V gene data show CDR1 as LGHDT and CDR2 as YNNKEL (reference sequence). CDR3 length equals 12 residues. CDR3 in amino acids: CASSQDLRGRDF. DNA for the CDR3: TGTGCCAGCAGCCAAGATCTAAGGGGGCGGGACTTC.

The rearrangement joins TRBV27 to TRBJ1-2, with 9 bases matching TRBD1. CDR3 length equals 14 residues. Germline assignment: CDR1 MNHEY and CDR2 SMNVEV (reference sequence). Germline trimming cut 7 bases from V and 5 bases from J; bases unmatched to any gene: 8. CDR3 sequence reads: CASTHKTGGYGYTF. In DNA form, the CDR3 reads TGTGCCAGCACTCACAAGACAGGGGGGTATGGCTACACCTTC.

This chain uses TRBV27 with TRBJ2-7; perhaps TRBD1 as D (5 bases). The CDR3 consists of 16 residues. Germline V gene sequence: CDR1 MNHEY, CDR2 SMNVEV (reference sequence). V shed 9 bases and J shed 2 bases, with 23 bases lying between them. Written as DNA, the CDR3 is TGTGCCAGTGGGATTATGGGGCAGGGCCGGACCTACGAGCAGTACTTC. Translated: CASGIMGQGRTYEQYF.

Note on this clone: The junction shows a germline mismatch at one end, possibly a read error. The V and J genes are TRBV20-1 and TRBJ2-7, with 8 bases matching TRBD2. Germline CDR1 is DFQATT and CDR2 is SNEGSKA (reference sequence). The CDR3 contains 13 residues. The CDR3 DNA sequence: TGCAGTACTAGTCAGCGGGAGCCCTACGAGCAGTACTTC. Its translation is CSTSQREPYEQYF.

The gene calls are TRBV5-4 and TRBJ1-3; 9 bases agree with TRBD1. The CDR3 has 19 residues. Trimming took 4 bases from V and 0 from J; bases not matched to a gene: 14. Germline CDR1 reads SGHNT; CDR2 reads YYREEE (reference sequence). This CDR3 reads CASSGDRGKPEGSGNTIYF. The DNA for the CDR3 is TGTGCCAGCAGCGGCGACAGGGGGAAACCCGAAGGCTCTGGAAACACCATATATTTT.

This CDR3 is CASSLNPKGWAFF. The DNA of the CDR3 is TGTGCCAGCTCACTGAATCCGAAGGGATGGGCTTTCTTT. The chain has TRBV18 and TRBJ1-1; D call uncertain. Germline V gives CDR1 KGHSH, CDR2 LQKENI. The ends were cut back, 4 bases at V and 11 bases at J, with 17 bases in the middle. This CDR3 has 13 residues.

The chain has TRBV5-1 and TRBJ2-3; 7 nucleotides match TRBD1. J was trimmed by 6 bases and V by 4 bases; bases with no gene match: 14. Germline V gives CDR1 SGHRS, CDR2 YFSETQ. The CDR3 length is 16 residues. The CDR3 nucleotides are TGCGCCAGCAGCACCAGGGCAGGGGGTGTTACCGATACGCAGTATTTT. This encodes CASSTRAGGVTDTQYF.

For this clone: Relative to the germline gene, one junction end is altered; a read error may explain this. The V and J genes are TRBV30 and TRBJ1-5; D uncertain. CDR3 length: 14 amino acids. Germline V gene sequence: CDR1 GTSNPN, CDR2 SVGIG (reference sequence). CDR3 nucleotide sequence: TGTGCCTGGAGTGCCTCAAGTAGCCATCAGCCCCAGCATTTT. The encoded protein is CAWSASSSHQPQHF.

The rearrangement uses TRBV29-1 and TRBJ1-5, with D possibly TRBD1 on 6 matching bases. The CDR3 covers 14 residues. V lost 7 bases to trimming and J lost 0 bases, with 13 bases between them. From germline, CDR1 is SQVTM and CDR2 ANQGSEA. CDR3: CSDGQTYSNQPQHF. The CDR3 coding sequence is TGCAGCGACGGACAGACCTATAGCAATCAGCCCCAGCATTTT.